This TCR beta chain was observed in a study of blood T cell repertoires in COVID-19. Study details: Samples came from the United States, Italy and Spain, spanning acute and convalescent COVID-19. The cDNA or gDNA used as material had been derived from T cells, B-cell-depleted T cells, or PBMCs.

Libraries were prepared by immunoSEQ multiplex PCR; TCRdb keeps only in-frame clonotypes and omits some of them. Of roughly 250,000 clones detected, roughly 88% appear once; the ten largest clones hold 1% to 1.5%. This CDR3 contains 15 residues. The ends lost 1 base at V and 5 bases at J; junction bases unmatched: 8. Per germline, CDR1 WNHNN and CDR2 SYGVQD (reference sequence). Donors were grouped by their self-reported clinical history. The clonotype originates from a woman in her thirties or forties with acute COVID-19. The sample consisted of PBMCs or T cells enriched from blood (not recorded which). This sequence joins TRBV10-1 and TRBJ2-7; 7 bases line up with TRBD2. CDR3 bases: TGCGCCAGCAGTGAGTTTGCGGGAGCCCTCGACGAGCAGTACTTC. Translating it yields CASSEFAGALDEQYF.